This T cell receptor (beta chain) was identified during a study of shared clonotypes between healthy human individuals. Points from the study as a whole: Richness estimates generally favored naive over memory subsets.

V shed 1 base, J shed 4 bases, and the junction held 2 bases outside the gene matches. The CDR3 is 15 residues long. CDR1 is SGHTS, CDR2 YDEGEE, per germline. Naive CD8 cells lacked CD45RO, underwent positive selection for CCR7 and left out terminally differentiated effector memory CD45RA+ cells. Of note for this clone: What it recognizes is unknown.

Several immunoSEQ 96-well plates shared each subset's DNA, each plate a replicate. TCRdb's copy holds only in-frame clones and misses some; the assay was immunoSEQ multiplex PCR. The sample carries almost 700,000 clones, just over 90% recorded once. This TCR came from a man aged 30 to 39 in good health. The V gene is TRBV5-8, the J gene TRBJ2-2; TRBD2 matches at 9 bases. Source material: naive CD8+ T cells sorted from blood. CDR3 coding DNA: TGTGCCAGCAGCTTGTCTAGCGGGATCACCGGGGAGCTGTTTTTT. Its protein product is CASSLSSGITGELFF.